Listed below are T cell receptor beta chains from one sample, sequenced in a study of cytomegalovirus exposure and HLA in healthy donors. Measured with immunoSEQ multiplex PCR; TCRdb has only the in-frame clones, and not every one. The table records roughly 190,000 clones, roughly 72% of them present only once. The sample comprised PBMCs. The origin of the receptors is a young woman in good health and CMV-seropositive. The CDR3 runs from the conserved cysteine through the conserved F or W. Each record gives: V gene, J gene, clone size, D gene, CDR3 DNA, CDR3 protein. The D gene is left open where the match is weak. Size values are once, few and many counts, or a class for expanded clones, and some rows have none.

V: TRBV19
J: TRBJ2-7
size: once
D: NA
DNA: TGTGCCAGTAGTTCCGAGGGGACAATACAGTACGAGCAGTACTTC
CDR3: CASSSEGTIQYEQYF

V: TRBV11-3
J: TRBJ2-2
size: NA
D: NA
DNA: TGTGCCAGCAGCTCCCGAGACGGAGTAAACACCGGGGAGCTGTTTTTT
CDR3: CASSSRDGVNTGELFF

V: TRBV4-3
J: TRBJ1-3
size: NA
D: NA
DNA: TGCGCCAGCAGCCATGGGGGGGAATTTGGAAACACCATATATTTT
CDR3: CASSHGGEFGNTIYF

V: TRBV13
J: TRBJ2-1
size: NA
D: NA
DNA: TGTGCCAGCAGCTTAGTCGGGAGTACCAGAATTGAGCAGTTCTTC
CDR3: CASSLVGSTRIEQFF

V: TRBV5-1
J: TRBJ2-2
size: NA
D: NA
DNA: TGCGCCAGCAGCTTGGGCGGGTGGAACACCGGGGAGCTGTTTTTT
CDR3: CASSLGGWNTGELFF

V: TRBV5-5
J: TRBJ1-1
size: few
D: NA
DNA: TGTGCCAGCAGCTGGACACTCAGGGAAGCAGTTGAAGCTTTCTTT
CDR3: CASSWTLREAVEAFF

V: TRBV27
J: TRBJ1-2
size: NA
D: TRBD1
DNA: TGTGCCAGCAGTTTAAACCAGGGGGCGAAATATGGCTACACCTTC
CDR3: CASSLNQGAKYGYTF

V: TRBV9
J: TRBJ2-1
size: once
D: NA
DNA: TGTGCCAGCAGCGTAGGTGCCGGGACTTACAATGAGCAGTTCTTC
CDR3: CASSVGAGTYNEQFF

V: TRBV19
J: TRBJ2-7
size: NA
D: TRBD2
DNA: TGTGCCAGTAGTCCCCTAGCGGGAGGACTGGGAGAGCAGTACTTC
CDR3: CASSPLAGGLGEQYF

V: TRBV7-2
J: TRBJ2-7
size: NA
D: NA
DNA: TGTGCCAGCAGTTACGGGACAATAGGGCAGTACTTC
CDR3: CASSYGTIGQYF

V: TRBV7-6
J: TRBJ1-2
size: once
D: NA
DNA: TGTGCCAGCAGCTCCCCGGGATTCCGGTATGGCTACACCTTC
CDR3: CASSSPGFRYGYTF

V: TRBV5-1
J: TRBJ1-3
size: NA
D: NA
DNA: TGCGCCAGCAGCGCACAGGGCTCTGGAAACACCATATATTTT
CDR3: CASSAQGSGNTIYF

V: TRBV7-2
J: TRBJ1-2
size: NA
D: NA
DNA: TGTGCCAGCAGCTTAGCGCAGACGACTAATAACTATGGCTACACCTTC
CDR3: CASSLAQTTNNYGYTF

V: TRBV6-5
J: TRBJ2-1
size: few
D: TRBD2
DNA: TGTGCCAGCAGTTCACTAGCGGGGTACAATGAGCAGTTCTTC
CDR3: CASSSLAGYNEQFF

V: TRBV5-4
J: TRBJ2-3
size: NA
D: TRBD2
DNA: TGTGCCAGCAGCACCGAAGCGGGAGGCACAGATACGCAGTATTTT
CDR3: CASSTEAGGTDTQYF

V: TRBV13
J: TRBJ2-3
size: once
D: TRBD2
DNA: TGTGCCAGCAGCTTAGAGCGGGGGATCTCCACAGATACGCAGTATTTT
CDR3: CASSLERGISTDTQYF

V: TRBV27
J: TRBJ1-2
size: NA
D: NA
DNA: TGTGCCGTCAAAGGACACAGGGAGACCGGCTACACCTTC
CDR3: CAVKGHRETGYTF

V: TRBV2
J: TRBJ2-4
size: once
D: NA
DNA: TGTGCCAGCTGGCGAGGACGGGGAGGAACCAAAAACATTCAGTACTTC
CDR3: CASWRGRGGTKNIQYF

V: TRBV4-1
J: TRBJ2-7
size: once
D: TRBD2
DNA: TGCGCCAGCAGCACCCAGGGACTAGCGGCGAACCCCTACGAGCAGTACTTC
CDR3: CASSTQGLAANPYEQYF

V: TRBV10-3
J: TRBJ2-7
size: NA
D: TRBD1
DNA: TGTGCCATCAGCACGGGACAGGGGGTTTACGAGCAGTACTTC
CDR3: CAISTGQGVYEQYF

V: TRBV9
J: TRBJ2-7
size: NA
D: TRBD1
DNA: TGTGCCAGCAGCAAGGGACAGGGGAACTACGAGCAGTACTTC
CDR3: CASSKGQGNYEQYF

V: TRBV28
J: TRBJ1-6
size: NA
D: NA
DNA: TGTGCCAGCAGGACACAGGGAAGGAATTCACCCCTCCACTTT
CDR3: CASRTQGRNSPLHF

V: TRBV7-2
J: TRBJ2-5
size: NA
D: TRBD2
DNA: TGTGCCAGCAGCAGGAACGTAGCGGGAGCCGCCATTGGTGCCCAGTACTTC
CDR3: CASSRNVAGAAIGAQYF

V: TRBV28
J: TRBJ2-1
size: NA
D: NA
DNA: TGTGCCAGCAGTTATTTCGATGAGCAGTTCTTC
CDR3: CASSYFDEQFF

V: TRBV7-6
J: TRBJ1-1
size: few
D: NA
DNA: TGTGCCAGCAGCTTGAAGGGGCAGACGGAGAACACTGAAGCTTTCTTT
CDR3: CASSLKGQTENTEAFF

V: TRBV5-1
J: TRBJ2-1
size: once
D: NA
DNA: TGCGCCAGCAGCTTGACAGGGGGGGACTATGAGCAGTTCTTC
CDR3: CASSLTGGDYEQFF

V: TRBV10-2
J: TRBJ2-7
size: NA
D: NA
DNA: TGCGCCAGCACCGAAGGGGACTCCTACGAGCAGTACTTC
CDR3: CASTEGDSYEQYF

V: TRBV5-1
J: TRBJ2-1
size: NA
D: TRBD2
DNA: TGCGCCAGCAGCTCAGGAAATTTAGCGGGTGCTTGGGAGCAGTTCTTC
CDR3: CASSSGNLAGAWEQFF

V: TRBV9
J: TRBJ1-1
size: NA
D: NA
DNA: TGTGCCAGCAGCGTACCCTCTGAAGCTTTCTTT
CDR3: CASSVPSEAFF

V: TRBV6-4
J: TRBJ1-1
size: few
D: NA
DNA: TGTGCCAGCAGTTTAGCTATGAACACTGAAGCTTTCTTT
CDR3: CASSLAMNTEAFF

V: TRBV7-9
J: TRBJ1-2
size: NA
D: NA
DNA: TGTGCCAGCAGCTTATCCGGGACTCTTTACTATGGCTACACCTTC
CDR3: CASSLSGTLYYGYTF

V: TRBV6-4
J: TRBJ1-5
size: few
D: TRBD1
DNA: TGTGCCAGCAGTAACGGGACAGGGGGAAATCAGCCCCAGCATTTT
CDR3: CASSNGTGGNQPQHF

V: TRBV5-1
J: TRBJ1-2
size: NA
D: TRBD1
DNA: TGCGCCAGCAGCTTAGAGGGGGCAAGATATGGCTACACCTTC
CDR3: CASSLEGARYGYTF

V: TRBV6-4
J: TRBJ2-3
size: once
D: TRBD2
DNA: TGTGCCAGCCGGCCGGGACTAGCGGCAGATACGCAGTATTTT
CDR3: CASRPGLAADTQYF

V: TRBV5-1
J: TRBJ2-3
size: NA
D: TRBD2
DNA: TGCGCCAGCAGCGGTCTAGCGGGGTACACAGATACGCAGTATTTT
CDR3: CASSGLAGYTDTQYF

V: TRBV19
J: TRBJ2-7
size: NA
D: NA
DNA: TGTGCCAGTAGCTGGGGGGGCACCTACGAGCAGTACTTC
CDR3: CASSWGGTYEQYF

V: TRBV6-6
J: TRBJ1-2
size: NA
D: NA
DNA: TGTGCCAGCATGAAGGACTCTAACTATGGCTACACCTTC
CDR3: CASMKDSNYGYTF

V: TRBV20-1
J: TRBJ2-3
size: NA
D: NA
DNA: TGCAGTGCCCTCGGACATTCTACGCAGTATTTT
CDR3: CSALGHSTQYF

V: TRBV27
J: TRBJ2-7
size: NA
D: NA
DNA: TGTGCCAGCAGTTTAGGAGTCCATCCCTACGAGCAGTACTTC
CDR3: CASSLGVHPYEQYF

V: TRBV7-8
J: TRBJ1-3
size: NA
D: TRBD1
DNA: TGTGCCAGCAGCTCGACAGGGGGCTCTGGAAACACCATATATTTT
CDR3: CASSSTGGSGNTIYF

V: TRBV30
J: TRBJ2-5
size: NA
D: TRBD2
DNA: TGTGCCTGGAGTGTAAGAGGTCTAGCGGGGGAGACCCAGTACTTC
CDR3: CAWSVRGLAGETQYF

V: TRBV21-1
J: TRBJ1-1
size: NA
D: NA
DNA: TGTGCCAGCAGCGTACATCTCACAGGGTTCACTGAAGCTTTCTTT
CDR3: CASSVHLTGFTEAFF

V: TRBV6-5
J: TRBJ1-4
size: NA
D: NA
DNA: TGTGCCAGCAGTTACTCGGTCGGAGTGGATGAAAAACTGTTTTTT
CDR3: CASSYSVGVDEKLFF

V: TRBV29-1
J: TRBJ1-2
size: NA
D: NA
DNA: TGCAGCGTCCCATTGGGGGTTACAGGGAACTATGGCTACACCTTC
CDR3: CSVPLGVTGNYGYTF

V: TRBV19
J: TRBJ2-3
size: NA
D: NA
DNA: TGTGCCAGTAGTCTGGGACTGCACTTGGATACGCAGTATTTT
CDR3: CASSLGLHLDTQYF

V: TRBV7-2
J: TRBJ2-1
size: NA
D: NA
DNA: TGTGCCAGCAGCCGTAGCTGGAGACGTGACAATGAGCAGTTCTTC
CDR3: CASSRSWRRDNEQFF

V: TRBV6-5
J: TRBJ2-7
size: NA
D: TRBD2
DNA: TGTGCCAGCAGTTGGCTCGGGACTAGCGGGGTATATGAGCAGTACTTC
CDR3: CASSWLGTSGVYEQYF